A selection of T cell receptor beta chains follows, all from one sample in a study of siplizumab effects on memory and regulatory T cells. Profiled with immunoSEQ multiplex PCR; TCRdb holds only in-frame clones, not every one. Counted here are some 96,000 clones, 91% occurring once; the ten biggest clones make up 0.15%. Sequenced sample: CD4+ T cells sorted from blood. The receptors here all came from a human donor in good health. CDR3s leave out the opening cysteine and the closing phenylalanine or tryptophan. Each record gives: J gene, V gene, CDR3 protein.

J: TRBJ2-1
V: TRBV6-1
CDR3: ASRPEWNSYNEQF

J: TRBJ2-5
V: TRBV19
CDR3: ASSLLLQETQY

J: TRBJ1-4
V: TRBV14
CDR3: ASRGMATNEKLF

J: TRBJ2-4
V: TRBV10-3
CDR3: AISEPGQGKNIQY

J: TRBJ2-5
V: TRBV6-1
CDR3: ASSEALARVETQY

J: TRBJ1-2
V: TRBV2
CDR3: ASRTGPNYGYT

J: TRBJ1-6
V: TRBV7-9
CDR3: ASSQGQGNSPLH

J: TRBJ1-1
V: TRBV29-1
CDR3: SVREVANTEAF

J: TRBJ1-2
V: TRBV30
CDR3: AWRLGQERT

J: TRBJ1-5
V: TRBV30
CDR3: AWSVGRPPLWPQH

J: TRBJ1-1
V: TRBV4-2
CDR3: ASSQVWAGTEAF

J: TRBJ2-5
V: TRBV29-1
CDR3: SAETGPETQY

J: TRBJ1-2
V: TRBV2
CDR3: ASSEGTVYGYT

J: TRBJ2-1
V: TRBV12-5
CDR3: ASGLVGKTSIPAQEQF

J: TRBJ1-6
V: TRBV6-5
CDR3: ASSYLPESPLH

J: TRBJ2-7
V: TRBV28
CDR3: ASSPGPGISYEQY

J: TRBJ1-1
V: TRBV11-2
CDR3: ASSLQGRTEAF

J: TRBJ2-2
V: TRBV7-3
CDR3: ASSFTFGTSGELF

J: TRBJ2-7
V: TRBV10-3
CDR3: AISEGATSYEQY

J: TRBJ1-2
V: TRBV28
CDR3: ASSLLALTDGYT

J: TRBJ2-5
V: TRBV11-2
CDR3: ASSLPGTRETQY

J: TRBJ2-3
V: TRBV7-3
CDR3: ASSSWTSGGRSTQY

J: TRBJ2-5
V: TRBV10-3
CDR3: AISAGVQETQY

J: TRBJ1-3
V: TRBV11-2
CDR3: ASSSSSGNTIY

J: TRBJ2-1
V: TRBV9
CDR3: ASRGLAGGKSYNEQF

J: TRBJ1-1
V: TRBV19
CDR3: ASSSTATF

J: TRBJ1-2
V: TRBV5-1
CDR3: ASSLETGLDGYT

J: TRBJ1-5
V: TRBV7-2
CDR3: ASGRRFNQPQH

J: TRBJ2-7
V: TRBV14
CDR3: ASSPRTGTVPYEQY

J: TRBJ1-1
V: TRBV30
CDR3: AWSSDPNTEAF

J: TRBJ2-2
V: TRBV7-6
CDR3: ASSSVANTGELF

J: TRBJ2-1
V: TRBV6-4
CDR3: ASRGRPGFSSYNEQF

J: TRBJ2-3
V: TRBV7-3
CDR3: ASSLGQLSSTDTQY

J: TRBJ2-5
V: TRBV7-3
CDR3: ASSPRRGETQY

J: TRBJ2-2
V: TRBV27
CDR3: ASSLGQATGELF